The 18 T cell receptor beta chains below all came from one sample that was sequenced in a study of T cells expressing NK-cell markers. TCRdb reprocessed the 5' RACE reads and keeps a single row for each CDR3 protein, giving no DNA. Reported are about 550,000 distinct CDR3 sequences; the ten largest clones contain roughly 3.6%. The source material was blood T cells: a sorted CD56 or NKG2C T cell subset, CD4+ or CD8+ T cells, or bulk PBMC T cells (not recorded which). The receptors stem from a man aged 18 to 35 in good health.

V usage is TRBV7-9 and J usage is TRBJ2-1; TCRdb's D gene call, TRBD2, goes unchecked for lack of DNA. Germline CDR1 is SEHNR and CDR2 is FQNEAQ (reference sequence). The CDR3 has 14 residues. The CDR3 sequence is CAIQGGISYNEQFF.

The chain combines TRBV7-9 with TRBJ2-2; TCRdb's D call, TRBD2, is unchecked because there is no DNA. This CDR3 has 17 residues. The germline CDR1 and CDR2 sequences are SEHNR and FQNEAQ (reference sequence). CDR3: CASSPPGGSGRNGELFF.

The chain employs TRBV7-8 and TRBJ2-3; the D call of TRBD2 rests on TCRdb alone, since no DNA is present to check it. The CDR3 runs to 15 residues. CDR1 SGHVS and CDR2 FQNEAQ come from the germline V gene. This CDR3 is CASSPSSGRTDTQYF.

J is TRBJ1-1 and V is TRBV19. Germline loops: CDR1 LNHDA, CDR2 SQIVND (reference sequence). The CDR3 has 14 amino acids. Here the CDR3 reads CASSIMGGRPEAFF.

V gene TRBV4-1 combines with J gene TRBJ2-1; TCRdb's D gene call, TRBD2, goes unchecked for lack of DNA. The CDR3 contains 15 residues. CDR1 is MGHRA and CDR2 is YSYEKL in the germline V gene. CDR3 amino acids: CASSQLAGVRNEQFF.

The chain's CDR3 is CASSLSVNRGYEQYF. The gene calls are TRBV27 and TRBJ2-7; the D call from TCRdb, TRBD1, cannot be confirmed without DNA. This CDR3 is built from 15 residues. Germline CDR1 is MNHEY and CDR2 is SMNVEV (reference sequence).

The CDR3 sequence: CASSPRQGVRYEQYF. V and J are TRBV5-1 and TRBJ2-7; checking the TCRdb D call of TRBD1 is not possible without DNA. Per the germline V gene, CDR1 is SGHRS and CDR2 is YFSETQ. The CDR3 consists of 15 residues.

This sequence joins TRBV10-2 and TRBJ2-1; lacking DNA, the TRBD2 call made by TCRdb goes unchecked. The CDR3 is 16 residues long. From germline, CDR1 is WSHSY and CDR2 SAAADI. The CDR3 here is CASSESPSGSANEQFF.

This chain's CDR3 is CASSLVSGTDTQYF. This rearrangement joins TRBV11-2 to TRBJ2-3; TCRdb lists TRBD1, though no DNA is available to test this call. The CDR3 sequence is 14 residues long. Germline V lookup: CDR1 SGHAT, CDR2 FQNNGV.

This chain's CDR3 is CASSLAMAGREKLFF. The V and J genes are TRBV5-1 and TRBJ1-4. CDR1 and CDR2 from the germline V gene are SGHRS and YFSETQ. CDR3 length: 15 amino acids.

V usage is TRBV4-3 and J usage is TRBJ1-2. The CDR3 extends over 13 amino acids. Germline V gene lookup returns CDR1 LGHNA and CDR2 YSLEER. CDR3 sequence reads: CASSPLMEDGYTF.

The rearrangement joins TRBV18 to TRBJ2-3. The CDR3 has 15 residues. Germline assignment: CDR1 KGHSH and CDR2 LQKENI. CDR3 protein: CASSPPSRVFGTQYF. Full variable domain (outside the CDR3, taken from reference TRBV18 and TRBJ2-3): NAGVMQNPRHLVRRRGQEARLRCSPMKGHSHVYWYRQLPEEGLKFMVYLQKENIIDESGMPKERFSAEFPKEGPSILRIQQVVRGDSAAYFCASSPPSRVFGTQYFGPGTRLTVL.

The V gene is TRBV12-3 or TRBV12-4, the J gene TRBJ1-1. The length of the CDR3 is 15 residues. This chain's CDR3 is CAATGGGGQGTEAFF.

The chain uses TRBV4-2 and TRBJ2-7; TCRdb's D call, TRBD1, is unchecked because there is no DNA. This CDR3 has 17 amino acids. Germline V gene sequence: CDR1 LGHNA, CDR2 YNFKEQ. CDR3 in amino acids: CASSHDLWAGGFHEQYF.

The chain combines TRBV20-1 with TRBJ2-5; absent DNA, TCRdb's TRBD2 call cannot be checked. The CDR3 has 15 residues. Germline CDR1 DFQATT, CDR2 SNEGSKA (reference sequence). The chain's CDR3 is CSATWAGRAEETQYF.

This CDR3 is CATSLGVSYGYTF. The J gene is TRBJ1-2, the V gene TRBV24-1. The CDR3 is 13 residues long. Germline V lookup: CDR1 KGHDR, CDR2 SFDVKD.

J is TRBJ2-2 and V is TRBV6-5. Germline V lookup: CDR1 MNHEY, CDR2 SVGAGI. This CDR3 comprises 14 residues. This CDR3 reads CASSYNSYTGELFF.

V is TRBV3-1 and J is TRBJ1-2. The CDR3 has 11 residues. Looked up from germline, CDR1 is LGHDT and CDR2 is YNNKEL (reference sequence). This chain's CDR3 is CASSQDFGYTF.